This T cell receptor (beta chain) was captured in a study of Ad26.COV2.S vaccination and SARS-CoV-2 variants. At the level of the study: Donor participated within the Ad26.COV2.S arm of the COV1001 trial. Dosing was one shot or two shots 56 days apart. The study, taken as a whole, reports: Placebo recipients and vaccine recipients were similar in non-spike TCR breadth.

Sequencing used immunoSEQ multiplex PCR; TCRdb keeps in-frame clones, though not all of them. The repertoire holds approximately 300,000 clones, with 86% as singletons. Treatment given: roughly 20 received Ad26.COV2.S at low or high dose, single or two shots; roughly five received placebo; per-sample allocation not given. Day 63 following the first vaccine or placebo injection was when the samples were taken. With 5 bases removed from V and 1 base from J, the gap between germline ends came to 23 bases. This CDR3 is 18 amino acids long. Germline V gene data show CDR1 as SNHLY and CDR2 as FYNNEI. Worth noting for this clone: No antigen is known for it.

The sequencing here drew on peripheral blood, taken in a trial of Ad26.COV2.S vaccine versus placebo. This TCR came from a person between 18 and 65 years old who received the Ad26.COV2.S COVID-19 vaccine or a placebo. This rearrangement joins TRBV2 to TRBJ2-5; weak D call: TRBD2 (6 bases). CDR3 sequence: CASSTPTSSSVGQETQYF. Here the CDR3 DNA reads TGTGCCAGCAGTACACCCACCTCCTCTAGCGTTGGCCAAGAGACCCAGTACTTC.